This TCR beta chain was captured by sequencing in a study of low-dose radiotherapy and immunotherapy resistance in tumors. Time point of the sample: before trial treatment. Ten or more counts support this clonotype. Alpha and beta chains were covered, as first-strand cDNA relied on TRAV- and TRBV-specific primers. A roughly 20-cycle PCR with a constant-region primer and V-primer adapter amplified TCRs. TCRdb used MiXCR to reprocess the reads, holding one entry per CDR3 protein. The table includes tens of thousands of distinct CDR3 sequences, approximately 17% detected once. This specimen was PBMCs, taken before treatment. This TCR was sampled from a male donor with prostate cancer.

The CDR3 loop is CASSKAHPGQSSTDTQYF. CDR3 coding DNA: TGTGCCAGCAGCAAAGCGCATCCGGGCCAGTCTAGCACAGATACGCAGTATTTT. This chain uses TRBV21-1 with TRBJ2-3; no DNA check was done on the table's D call, TRBD1. TRBV21-1 is a known pseudogene. CDR3 length: 18 amino acids.